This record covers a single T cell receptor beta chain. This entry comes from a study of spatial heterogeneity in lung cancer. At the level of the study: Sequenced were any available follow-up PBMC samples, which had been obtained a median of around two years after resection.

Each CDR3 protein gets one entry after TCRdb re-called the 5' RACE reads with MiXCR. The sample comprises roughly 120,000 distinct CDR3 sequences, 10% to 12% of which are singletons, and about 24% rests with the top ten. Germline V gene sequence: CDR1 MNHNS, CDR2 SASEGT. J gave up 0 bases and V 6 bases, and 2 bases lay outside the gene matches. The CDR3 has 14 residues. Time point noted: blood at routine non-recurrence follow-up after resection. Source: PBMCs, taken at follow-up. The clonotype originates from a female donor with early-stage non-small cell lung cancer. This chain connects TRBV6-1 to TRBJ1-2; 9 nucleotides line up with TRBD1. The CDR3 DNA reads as TGTGCCAGCAGCACAGGGGGCGCTAACTATGGCTACACCTTC. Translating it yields CASSTGGANYGYTF.